The 21 T cell receptor beta chains below come from one sample, sequenced in a study of tumor-infiltrating lymphocytes in primary liver carcinoma (dated by TCRdb to about 2017). The sequencer listed for this sample is Illumina HiSeq 2500. Using a constant-region primer and ProtoScript II reverse transcriptase, TCRbeta-specific cDNA was reverse-transcribed from 500 to 650 ng total RNA. The TCRbeta libraries were prepared through three rounds of nested multiplex PCR following a slightly modified ARM-PCR procedure. Each of the first two PCR rounds ran for 9 to 11 cycles using multiplex TRBV1-TRBV30 forward primers together with a Cbeta reverse primer. Through fastp at Q25 and MiXCR, TCRdb rebuilt clones from the public reads, retaining in-frame beta chains. CDR3 protein sequences are deduplicated, and each keeps its most common genes and DNA. For this sample there are about 190,000 distinct CDR3 sequences; just under 85% appear just once. Around 18% of the sample is held by the ten biggest clonotypes.

Total RNA and DNA were co-extracted without cell sorting from approximately 20-30 mg of bulk tissue using the AllPrep DNA/RNA mini kit. What was sequenced was tumor tissue from primary liver carcinoma. The receptors were sampled from a man in his forties or fifties with primary liver carcinoma and hepatitis B virus infection.

The V and J genes are TRBV28 and TRBJ2-7, with D perhaps matching TRBD1 (5 bases). This CDR3 is built from 15 residues. The V end lost 7 bases, the J end lost 0 bases, and 16 bases lay between the germline ends. Per the germline V gene, CDR1 is MDHEN and CDR2 is SYDVKM. The CDR3 DNA follows: TGTGCCAGCAACTCCGAGACAGATATCTCCTACGAGCAGTACTTC. Its translation: CASNSETDISYEQYF.

For this clonotype: The final CDR3 position lacks the conserved phenylalanine or tryptophan, pointing to a likely read error. CDR3 DNA: TGCGTCAGCAGCTTGGCCCGCGCCCAGCGGGGTCAACAGCCCCAGCATTTA. Translation gives CVSSLARAQRGQQPQHL. The chain has TRBV5-1 and TRBJ1-5; D not certain. Germline V gene sequence: CDR1 SGHRS, CDR2 YFSETQ. This CDR3 contains 17 residues.

This clonotype is deemed medium-sized. The CDR3: CSVDHYGYTF. The DNA for the CDR3 is TGCAGCGTTGACCACTATGGCTACACCTTC. The genes are TRBV29-1 and TRBJ1-2; no reliable D call. V was clipped by 3 bases and J by 3 bases, with 2 bases between them. CDR3 length: 10 amino acids. CDR1 is SQVTM, CDR2 ANQGSEA, per germline.

Comment on this clonotype: Being one base from a much bigger clone, this may be a read error. The CDR3 DNA follows: TGTGCCAGCAGTTCACTCACCATCCATAACTATGGCTACACCTTC. Encoded protein: CASSSLTIHNYGYTF. The chain is built from TRBV28 and TRBJ1-2; D gene uncertain. With 4 bases removed from V and 1 base from J, the gap between germline ends came to 13 bases. This CDR3 comprises 15 residues. Germline CDR1 reads MDHEN; CDR2 reads SYDVKM.

About this clonotype itself: Since no conserved phenylalanine or tryptophan closes the CDR3, a read error is the likely cause. The gene calls are TRBV11-3 and TRBJ2-5; 11 bases fit TRBD2. The CDR3 contains 15 residues. Germline values: CDR1 SGHNT, CDR2 YENEEA. The DNA of the CDR3 is TGTGCCAACAGCTTAGGGACTAGCGGACAAGAGACCCAGTACTCC. It encodes CANSLGTSGQETQYS.

Notes on this clonotype: Sequence at one end of the junction differs from germline and may be a read error. This chain uses TRBV11-1 with TRBJ2-6; D not resolved. Germline CDR1 and CDR2: SGHAT and FQDESV (reference sequence). The length of the CDR3 is 15 residues. The CDR3: CASSLGRTAANVLNF. In DNA form, the CDR3 reads TGTGCCAGCAGCTTGGGCCGAACTGCGGCCAACGTCCTGAATTTC.

About this clonotype: One end of the junction varies from germline; a read error may be responsible. This rearrangement joins TRBV6-5 to TRBJ2-3, with TRBD1 identical over 7 bases. The CDR3 totals 16 residues. Germline V lookup: CDR1 MNHEY, CDR2 SVGAGI. As DNA, the CDR3 is TGTGCCAACAGTTTAACCGGGACAGACACCACAGATACGCAATATTTT. This sequence encodes CANSLTGTDTTDTQYF.

Notes on this clonotype: Germline and junction disagree at one end, which may indicate a read error. The chain has TRBV29-1 and TRBJ2-1; TRBD2 might be the D (5 bases). There are 10 residues in the CDR3. Germline lookup yields CDR1 SQVTM and CDR2 ANQGSEA. The CDR3 region has the DNA TGTAGCGTGAAAGTAAACGAGGAGTTCTTC. Protein: CSVKVNEEFF.

A remark on this clonotype: Here the CDR3 omits its conserved ending phenylalanine or tryptophan, so a read error is the likely source. This chain links TRBV4-3 with TRBJ2-5, with 9 bases matching TRBD2. The germline gives CDR1 LGHNA, CDR2 YSLEER. The CDR3 spans 14 residues. CDR3 coding DNA: TGCACCAGCAGCCAACTCCTTAGCGGGAGTGGGCAGTACTTA. Its protein is CTSSQLLSGSGQYL.

V usage is TRBV14 and J usage is TRBJ2-1; D remains unclear. The germline V gene encodes CDR1 SGHDN and CDR2 FVKESK. V lost 6 bases and J lost 5, with 20 bases in between. The CDR3 covers 16 residues. CDR3 DNA sequence: TGTGCCAGCAGTGTCCTAGTGGGATGGGTAAACAATGAGCAGTTCTTC. Its protein is CASSVLVGWVNNEQFF.

About this clonotype: The conserved phenylalanine or tryptophan is not found at the CDR3 terminus, so this likely reflects a read error. The chain recombines TRBV6-5 with TRBJ2-7; maybe TRBD1 (5 bases). In germline, CDR1 is MNHEY, CDR2 SVGAGI. The CDR3 runs 15 residues. V dropped 6 bases and J dropped 0 bases, with 15 bases sitting between them. DNA for the CDR3: TGTGCCAGCAGCCCGACAGCGCGAATCTCCTACGAGCAGTACATC. Translated, it gives CASSPTARISYEQYI.

V and J are TRBV11-1 and TRBJ2-3; the D gene is possibly TRBD2 (6 bases). The CDR3 has 19 residues. CDR1 SGHAT and CDR2 FQDESV come from the germline V gene (reference sequence). The ends were cut back, 7 bases at V and 1 base at J, with 27 bases in the middle. CDR3 region: CASISGGNSVGARTDTQYF. The CDR3 DNA reads as TGTGCCAGCATCTCCGGGGGAAACTCTGTTGGAGCCCGCACAGATACGCAGTATTTT.

As to this clonotype: The junction and the germline gene differ at one end; a read error may be behind it. The V call is TRBV12-3 or TRBV12-4, the J call TRBJ2-1; D is possibly TRBD2 (6 bases). This CDR3 contains 11 residues. The CDR3 region has the DNA TGTGTCAGCAGTTTAGGACTATCGGAGTGCTTC. As protein: CVSSLGLSECF.

This clonotype showed up just once. This chain links TRBV6-5 with TRBJ1-2; D perhaps matches TRBD1 (6 bases). The CDR3 is 13 amino acids. Germline-derived CDR1 and CDR2 are MNHEY and SVGAGI. Trimming pared 6 bases from V and 11 bases from J, leaving 19 bases between. CDR3 in amino acids: CASSQDSAGGYTF. CDR3 coding DNA: TGTGCCAGCAGCCAGGACAGCGCGGGTGGTTACACCTTC.

The CDR3 protein is CASKSQVNTEAFF. The CDR3 DNA sequence: TGTGCCAGTAAATCTCAGGTGAACACTGAAGCTTTCTTT. The gene calls are TRBV19 and TRBJ1-1, with D unclear. Trimming shortened V by 7 bases and J by 0 bases, and 9 bases separated the two germline ends. This CDR3 region has 13 residues. CDR1 is LNHDA, CDR2 SQIVND, per germline (reference sequence).

A word on this clonotype: This CDR3 is missing its conserved last phenylalanine or tryptophan, likely due to a read error. The limits of the CDR3 on the DNA are not certain, so only TCRdb's listed CDR3 is given. The chain recombines TRBV29-1 with TRBJ2-5; the table calls TRBD2, which could not be checked here. The CDR3 spans 13 amino acids, including both terminal residues. Germline V CDR1 and CDR2: SQVTM, ANQGSEA. The chain's CDR3 is CSSSAEGQETRYS.

The CDR3 coding sequence is TGCAGAGTCGGACAGAGGACCTCTGGAAACACCATATATTTT. Translated, it gives CRVGQRTSGNTIYF. This rearrangement joins TRBV29-1 to TRBJ1-3, with D perhaps matching TRBD1 (6 bases). There are 14 residues in the CDR3. CDR1 is SQVTM and CDR2 is ANQGSEA in the germline V gene.

This clonotype was seen a handful of times. This rearrangement joins TRBV11-3 to TRBJ1-1, with D unresolved. Trimming shortened V by 9 bases and J by 0 bases, and 11 bases separated the two germline ends. The CDR3 is 13 amino acids. CDR1 SGHNT and CDR2 YENEEA come from the germline V gene. DNA of the CDR3: TGTGCCAGTAGCATAGGTTTGAACACTGAAGCTTTCTTT. This encodes CASSIGLNTEAFF.

For this clonotype: A junction boundary mismatches the germline segment, possibly from a read error. The chain links TRBV10-3 to TRBJ1-5; D gene ambiguous. This CDR3 contains 14 residues. The germline V gene encodes CDR1 ENHRY and CDR2 SYGVKD. The chain's CDR3 is CTINEVLQGQPQHF. For the CDR3, the DNA is TGTACCATCAATGAGGTACTCCAAGGTCAGCCCCAGCATTTT.

This clonotype was picked up a small number of times. Because it lacks the conserved phenylalanine or tryptophan at the end, this CDR3 is likely a read error. This chain links TRBV4-3 with TRBJ2-5; D is ambiguous. This CDR3 contains 14 residues. Germline CDR1 is LGHNA and CDR2 is YSLEER. CDR3 in amino acids: CASSQEEYLETQYL. DNA of the CDR3: TGTGCCAGCAGCCAAGAGGAGTACTTGGAGACCCAGTACTTG.

About this clonotype: A much larger clone lies a single base off, so this may be a read error. The rearrangement links TRBV28 to TRBJ1-1; weak D call: TRBD1 (6 bases). The CDR3 covers 11 residues. CDR1 is MDHEN and CDR2 is SYDVKM in the germline V gene. CDR3 region: CASSYRQEALF. CDR3 in DNA: TGTGCCAGCAGTTACCGACAGGAGGCTTTGTTT.